A single sample gave rise to the 2 T cell receptor beta chains below, sequenced in a study of blood T cell repertoires in COVID-19. TCRdb keeps only in-frame clones here, not all; method: immunoSEQ multiplex PCR. The sample has about 150,000 clones, 84% seen once. The sequenced sample consisted of peripheral blood. These TCRs come from a human donor in a cohort sampled during active COVID-19.

The rearrangement joins TRBV7-3 to TRBJ2-1, with 10 bases aligning to TRBD2. The V gene end was trimmed by 1 base and the J gene end by 4 bases; junction bases not matched to a gene: 10. This CDR3 has 18 amino acids. Germline loops: CDR1 SGHTA, CDR2 FQGTGA. The CDR3, as DNA: TGTGCCAGCAGCTTAAGGGAACTCTCTAGCGGGGGATACAATGAGCAGTTCTTC. The encoded protein is CASSLRELSSGGYNEQFF.

The J gene is TRBJ2-1, the V gene TRBV11-3, with 10 bases matching TRBD2. The CDR3 covers 15 residues. Germline CDR1 reads SGHNT; CDR2 reads YENEEA. V trimming: 5 bases; J trimming: 7 bases; junction bases outside the gene matches: 8. CDR3 residues: CASSPGLAARNEQFF. For the CDR3, the DNA is TGTGCCAGCAGCCCTGGACTAGCGGCCCGGAATGAGCAGTTCTTC.